The text below deals with one T cell receptor (beta chain). What it binds is unknown. The sample is drawn from a study of blood T cells in healthy people across ages. Study-level results: Among T cells, TCR beta diversity per million cells dropped roughly linearly as age rose.

Alongside a J-beta primer mix, a sample-barcoded 5' primer served in a second PCR lasting about 7 to 12 cycles. Samples each returned at least 3 million CDR3-containing paired-end reads. Via MiXCR, TCRdb re-called the 5' RACE reads, giving one row per CDR3 protein. Here the sample spans some 640,000 distinct CDR3 sequences, around half being singletons. Each sample used at least 6.5 million PBMCs. Per sample, extraction of total RNA gave at least 5.5 micrograms in every case. Germline V CDR1 and CDR2: SGHVS, FNYEAQ. The CDR3 covers 16 residues. With V trimmed by 4 bases and J by 0 bases, 5 bases remained unmatched.

Material: blood. The TCR comes from a woman aged 60-70 years in good health. This rearrangement joins TRBV7-6 to TRBJ2-7; 11 bases fit TRBD2. In nucleotides, the CDR3 is TGTGCCAGCAGCTCCGGACTAGCGGGTTACTCCTACGAGCAGTACTTC. It specifies CASSSGLAGYSYEQYF.